The clone carrying this T cell receptor (beta chain) was picked up a small number of times. The antigen remains unidentified. These data belong to a study of T cell repertoires in cytomegalovirus infection. Study details: A matching HLA type, together with CMV infection, was signaled by public TCR beta signatures. Findings and limits, study-wide: The cumulative frequency of public TCR beta families distinguished individuals who carried CMV together with the relevant HLA. Clonotype analysis showed dominance of the ex vivo response by HLA-C-restricted CMV-specific TCR beta clonotypes.

TCRdb analysed the reads with MiXCR anew, one entry per CDR3 protein. Seen here are 450,000 to 650,000 distinct CDR3 sequences, less than 30% observed once, and the top ten hold roughly 13%. Trimming left V 5 bases short and J 0 bases short, with 13 bases between. The CDR3 runs to 15 residues. Germline assignment: CDR1 SEHNR and CDR2 FQNEAQ (reference sequence). Sequenced input: PBMCs. The V call is TRBV7-9, the J call TRBJ2-5; maybe TRBD2 (6 bases). This TCR derives from a human donor in good health (CMV status not recorded). Some clones in this sample may be carry-over from other donors' samples. The CDR3 DNA reads TGTGCCAGCAGCCCCGATCGCGGGAACCAAGAGACCCAGTACTTC. Encoded protein: CASSPDRGNQETQYF.